These T cell receptor beta chains were read from a single sample in a study of T cells after yellow fever vaccination. One entry per CDR3 protein, called by TCRdb with MiXCR from the 5' RACE reads. The sample includes around 250,000 distinct CDR3 sequences, 6.5% to 8.5% of them seen just once. The source material was CD4+ T cells sorted from PBMCs, sampled 15 days after the yellow fever booster vaccination. All receptors derive from a man aged 25 to 40 who received the YFV17D yellow fever vaccine. CDR3s include the opening cysteine and the closing phenylalanine or tryptophan. Fields, in order: CDR3 protein, CDR3 DNA, clone size, D gene, J gene, V gene. D genes are given only for firm matches. The size field is filled for only some rows; it gives once, few, many or a size class.

CATSRDPSYEQYF,TGTGCCACCAGCAGAGACCCGTCCTACGAGCAGTACTTC,.,.,TRBJ2-7,TRBV15
CASSGSGGYSTGELFF,TGCGCCAGCAGCGGGTCGGGCGGTTACAGCACCGGGGAGCTGTTTTTT,many,.,TRBJ2-2,TRBV4-1
CASSYSFGYYNEQFF,TGTGCCAGCAGTTACTCGTTTGGGTATTACAATGAGCAGTTCTTC,.,.,TRBJ2-1,TRBV6-5
CATSDRKPDAKNTGELFF,TGTGCCACCAGTGACCGGAAACCCGACGCCAAGAACACCGGGGAGCTGTTTTTT,.,.,TRBJ2-2,TRBV24-1
CASSNRASTDTQYF,TGTGCCAGTAGTAACAGGGCTAGCACTGATACGCAGTATTTT,.,.,TRBJ2-3,TRBV19
CASSDSGGVDEQYF,TGTGCCAGCAGTGACTCGGGAGGGGTGGACGAGCAGTACTTC,few,TRBD2,TRBJ2-7,TRBV6-4
CSVSASVIADEQYF,TGCAGTGTATCCGCCTCCGTTATTGCGGACGAGCAGTACTTC,many,.,TRBJ2-7,TRBV20-1
CASSRGGDNIQYF,TGCGCCAGCAGCCGGGGCGGGGACAACATTCAGTACTTC,many,.,TRBJ2-4,TRBV5-1
CASSFRGQGGFAYEQYF,TGTGCCAGCAGCTTTAGAGGACAGGGGGGTTTCGCCTACGAGCAGTACTTC,few,TRBD1,TRBJ2-7,TRBV7-2
CASSFGGIDSYEQYF,TGTGCCAGCAGCTTCGGAGGGATTGACTCCTACGAGCAGTACTTC,.,.,TRBJ2-7,TRBV7-9
CASSSAGVEYGYTF,TGCGCCAGCAGCTCTGCGGGGGTGGAGTATGGCTACACCTTC,.,.,TRBJ1-2,TRBV5-1
CASTTPGTSLNEQFF,TGTGCCAGCACCACCCCCGGGACTAGCCTCAATGAGCAGTTCTTC,.,TRBD2,TRBJ2-1,TRBV6-2/TRBV6-3